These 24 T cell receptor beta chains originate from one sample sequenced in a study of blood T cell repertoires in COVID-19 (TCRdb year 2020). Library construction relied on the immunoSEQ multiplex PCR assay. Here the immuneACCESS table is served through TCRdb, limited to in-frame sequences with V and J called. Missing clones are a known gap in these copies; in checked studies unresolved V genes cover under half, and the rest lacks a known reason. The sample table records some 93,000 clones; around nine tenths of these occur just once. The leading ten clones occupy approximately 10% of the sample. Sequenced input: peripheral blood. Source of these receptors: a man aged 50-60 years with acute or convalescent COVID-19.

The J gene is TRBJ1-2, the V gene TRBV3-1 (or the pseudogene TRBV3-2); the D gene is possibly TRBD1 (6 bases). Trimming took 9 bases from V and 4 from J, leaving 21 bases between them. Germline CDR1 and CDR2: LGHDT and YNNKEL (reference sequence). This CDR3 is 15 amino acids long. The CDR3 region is CASTTTSTGPYGYTF. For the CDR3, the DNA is TGTGCCAGTACGACAACCTCGACAGGCCCCTATGGCTACACCTTC.

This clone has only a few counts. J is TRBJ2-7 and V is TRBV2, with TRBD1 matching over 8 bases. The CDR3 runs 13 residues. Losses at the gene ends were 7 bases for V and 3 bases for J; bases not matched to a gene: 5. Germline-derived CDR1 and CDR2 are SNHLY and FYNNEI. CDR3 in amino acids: CASTRTGSYEQYF. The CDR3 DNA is TGTGCCAGCACCCGGACAGGGAGCTACGAGCAGTACTTC.

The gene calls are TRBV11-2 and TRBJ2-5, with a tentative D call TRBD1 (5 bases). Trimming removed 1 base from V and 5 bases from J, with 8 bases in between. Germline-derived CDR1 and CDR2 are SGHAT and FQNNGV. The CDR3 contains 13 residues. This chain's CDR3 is CASSLVAGETQYF. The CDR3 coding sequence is TGTGCCAGCAGCTTAGTAGCAGGGGAGACCCAGTACTTC.

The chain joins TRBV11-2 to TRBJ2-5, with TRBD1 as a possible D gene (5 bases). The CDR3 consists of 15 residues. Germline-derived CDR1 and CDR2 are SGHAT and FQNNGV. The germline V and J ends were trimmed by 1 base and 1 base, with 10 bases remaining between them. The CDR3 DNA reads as TGTGCCAGCAGCTTAGCCGGACACTTCCAAGAGACCCAGTACTTC. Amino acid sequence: CASSLAGHFQETQYF. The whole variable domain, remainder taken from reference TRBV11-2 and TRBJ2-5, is EAGVAQSPRYKIIEKRQSVAFWCNPISGHATLYWYQQILGQGPKLLIQFQNNGVVDDSQLPKDRFSAERLKGVDSTLKIQPAKLEDSAVYLCASSLAGHFQETQYFGPGTRLLVL.

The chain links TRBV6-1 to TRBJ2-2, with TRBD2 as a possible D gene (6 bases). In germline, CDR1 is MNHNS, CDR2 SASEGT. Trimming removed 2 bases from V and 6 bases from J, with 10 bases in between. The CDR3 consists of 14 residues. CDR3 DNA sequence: TGTGCCAGCAGTGAATCATGGGGGGCCGGGGAGCTGTTTTTT. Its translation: CASSESWGAGELFF.

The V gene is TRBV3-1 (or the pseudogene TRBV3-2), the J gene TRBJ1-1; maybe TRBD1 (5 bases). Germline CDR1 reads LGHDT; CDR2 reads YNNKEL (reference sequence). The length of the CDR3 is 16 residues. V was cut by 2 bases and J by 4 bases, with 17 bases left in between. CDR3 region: CASSQPWGGSSTEAFF. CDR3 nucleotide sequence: TGTGCCAGCAGCCAACCCTGGGGGGGATCGTCCACTGAAGCTTTCTTT.

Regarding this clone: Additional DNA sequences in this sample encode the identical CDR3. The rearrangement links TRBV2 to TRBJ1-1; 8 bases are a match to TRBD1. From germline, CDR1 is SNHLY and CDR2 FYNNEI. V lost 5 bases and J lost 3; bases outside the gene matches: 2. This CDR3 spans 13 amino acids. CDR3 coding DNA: TGTGCCAGCAGTCTGACAGGGGACACTGAAGCTTTCTTT. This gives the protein CASSLTGDTEAFF.

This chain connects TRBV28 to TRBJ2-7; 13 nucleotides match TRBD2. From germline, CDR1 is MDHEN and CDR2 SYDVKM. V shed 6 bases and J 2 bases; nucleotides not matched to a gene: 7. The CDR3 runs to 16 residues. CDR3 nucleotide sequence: TGTGCCAGCAGCTACAACGGACTAGCGGGAGCCTACGAGCAGTACTTC. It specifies CASSYNGLAGAYEQYF.

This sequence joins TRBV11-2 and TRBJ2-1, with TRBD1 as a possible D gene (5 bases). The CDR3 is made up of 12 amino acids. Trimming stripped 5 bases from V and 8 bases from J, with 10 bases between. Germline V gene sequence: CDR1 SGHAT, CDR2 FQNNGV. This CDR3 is CASSVLGDEQFF. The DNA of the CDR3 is TGTGCCAGCAGCGTCTTAGGGGATGAGCAGTTCTTC.

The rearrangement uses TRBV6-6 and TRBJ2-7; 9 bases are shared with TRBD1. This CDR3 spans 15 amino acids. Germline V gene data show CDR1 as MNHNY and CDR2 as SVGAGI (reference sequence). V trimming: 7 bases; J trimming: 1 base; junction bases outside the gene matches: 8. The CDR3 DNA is TGTGCCAGCATGATTCGAGGACAGGGGTCCTACGAGCAGTACTTC. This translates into CASMIRGQGSYEQYF.

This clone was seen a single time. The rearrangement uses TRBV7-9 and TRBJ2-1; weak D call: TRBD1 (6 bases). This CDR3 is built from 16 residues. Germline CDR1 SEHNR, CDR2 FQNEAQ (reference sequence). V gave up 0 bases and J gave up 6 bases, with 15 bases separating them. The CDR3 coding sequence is TGTGCCAGCAGCTTAGCAATCGGGACACCGGTCAATGAGCAGTTCTTC. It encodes CASSLAIGTPVNEQFF.

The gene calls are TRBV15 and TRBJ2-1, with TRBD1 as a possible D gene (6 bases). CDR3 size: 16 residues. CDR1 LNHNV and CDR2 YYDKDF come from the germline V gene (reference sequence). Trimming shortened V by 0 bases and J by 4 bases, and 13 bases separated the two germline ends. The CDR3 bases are TGTGCCACCAGCAGAGACAGGGGTCCCCCGTACAATGAGCAGTTCTTC. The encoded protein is CATSRDRGPPYNEQFF.

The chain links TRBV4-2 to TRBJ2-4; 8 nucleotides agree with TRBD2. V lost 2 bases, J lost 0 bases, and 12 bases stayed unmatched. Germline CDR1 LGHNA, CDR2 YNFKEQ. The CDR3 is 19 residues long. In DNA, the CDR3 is TGTGCCAGCAGCCAACCTCGGCCTAGCGGGTCCCTAGCCAAAAACATTCAGTACTTC. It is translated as CASSQPRPSGSLAKNIQYF.

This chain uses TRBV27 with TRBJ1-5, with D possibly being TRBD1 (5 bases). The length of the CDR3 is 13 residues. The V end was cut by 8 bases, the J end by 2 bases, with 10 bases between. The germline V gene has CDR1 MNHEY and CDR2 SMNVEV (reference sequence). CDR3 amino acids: CASDRGRNQPQHF. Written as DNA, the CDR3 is TGTGCCAGCGATAGGGGTCGCAATCAGCCCCAGCATTTT.

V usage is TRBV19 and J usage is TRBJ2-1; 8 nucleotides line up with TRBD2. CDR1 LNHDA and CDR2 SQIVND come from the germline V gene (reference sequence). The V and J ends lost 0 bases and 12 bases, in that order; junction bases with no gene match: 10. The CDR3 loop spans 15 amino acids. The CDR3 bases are TGTGCCAGTAGTATAGATAGGGGACTAGAGGGCGGGCAGTTCTTC. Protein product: CASSIDRGLEGGQFF.

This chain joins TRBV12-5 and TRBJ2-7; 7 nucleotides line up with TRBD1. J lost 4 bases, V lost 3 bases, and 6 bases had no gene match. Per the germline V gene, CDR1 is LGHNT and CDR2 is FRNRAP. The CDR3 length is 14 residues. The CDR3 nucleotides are TGTGCTAGTGGTTTAGGGGACAGCCGTTACGAGCAGTACTTC. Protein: CASGLGDSRYEQYF. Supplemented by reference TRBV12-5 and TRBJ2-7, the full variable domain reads DARVTQTPRHKVTEMGQEVTMRCQPILGHNTVFWYRQTMMQGLELLAYFRNRAPLDDSGMPKDRFSAEMPDATLATLKIQPSEPRDSAVYFCASGLGDSRYEQYFGPGTRLTVT.

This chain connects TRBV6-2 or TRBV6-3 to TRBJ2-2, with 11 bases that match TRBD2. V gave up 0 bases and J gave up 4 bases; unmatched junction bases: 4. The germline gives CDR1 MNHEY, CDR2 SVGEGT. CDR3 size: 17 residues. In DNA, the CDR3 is TGTGCCAGCAGTTACTCGGGGCTAGCGGGAGGCACCGGGGAGCTGTTTTTT. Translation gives CASSYSGLAGGTGELFF.

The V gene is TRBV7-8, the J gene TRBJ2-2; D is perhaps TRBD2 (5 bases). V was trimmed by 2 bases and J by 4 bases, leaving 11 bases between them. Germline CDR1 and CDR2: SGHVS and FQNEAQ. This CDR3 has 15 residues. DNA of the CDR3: TGTGCCAGCAGCTTACGTGGGAGAGGCACCGGGGAGCTGTTTTTT. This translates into CASSLRGRGTGELFF.

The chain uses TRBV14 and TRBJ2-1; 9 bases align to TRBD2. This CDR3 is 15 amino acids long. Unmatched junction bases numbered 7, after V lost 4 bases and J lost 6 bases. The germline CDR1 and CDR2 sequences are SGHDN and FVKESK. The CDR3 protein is CASSPVAGALNEQFF. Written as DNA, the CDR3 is TGTGCCAGCAGCCCTGTAGCGGGAGCTCTCAATGAGCAGTTCTTC. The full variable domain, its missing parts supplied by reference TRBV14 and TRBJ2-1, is EAGVTQFPSHSVIEKGQTVTLRCDPISGHDNLYWYRRVMGKEIKFLLHFVKESKQDESGMPNNRFLAERTGGTYSTLKVQPAELEDSGVYFCASSPVAGALNEQFFGPGTRLTVL.

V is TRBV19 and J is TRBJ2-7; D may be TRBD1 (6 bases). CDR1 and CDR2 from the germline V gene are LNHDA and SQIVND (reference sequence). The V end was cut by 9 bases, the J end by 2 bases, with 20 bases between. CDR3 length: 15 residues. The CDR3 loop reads CARRPGQPRTYEQYF. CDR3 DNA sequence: TGTGCCAGGAGGCCAGGACAGCCCCGCACCTACGAGCAGTACTTC.

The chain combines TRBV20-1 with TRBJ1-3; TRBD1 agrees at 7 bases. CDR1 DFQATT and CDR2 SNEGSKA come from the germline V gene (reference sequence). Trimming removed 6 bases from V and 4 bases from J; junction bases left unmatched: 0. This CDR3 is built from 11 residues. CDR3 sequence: CSAGGGNTIYF. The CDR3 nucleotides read TGCAGTGCAGGGGGCGGAAACACCATATATTTT.

CDR3 loop: CASRKIPTGGFPLTYNSPLHF. The CDR3 region has the DNA TGTGCCAGTAGGAAGATTCCAACAGGGGGCTTCCCATTGACCTATAATTCACCCCTCCACTTT. V gene TRBV19 combines with J gene TRBJ1-6; 9 positions match TRBD1. The CDR3 extends over 21 amino acids. Germline V gene sequence: CDR1 LNHDA, CDR2 SQIVND (reference sequence). V lost 6 bases, J lost 2 bases, and 20 bases stayed unmatched.

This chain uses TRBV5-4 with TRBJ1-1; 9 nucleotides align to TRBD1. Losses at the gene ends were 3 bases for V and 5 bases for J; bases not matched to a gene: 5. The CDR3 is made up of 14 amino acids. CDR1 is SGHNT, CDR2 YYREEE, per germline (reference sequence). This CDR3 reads CASSSTGGWTEAFF. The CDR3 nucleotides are TGTGCCAGCAGCTCGACAGGGGGATGGACTGAAGCTTTCTTT.

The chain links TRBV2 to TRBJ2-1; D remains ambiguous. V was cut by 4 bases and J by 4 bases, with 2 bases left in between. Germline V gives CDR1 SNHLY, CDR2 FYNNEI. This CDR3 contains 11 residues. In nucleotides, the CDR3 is TGTGCCAGCAGTGCTTACAATGAGCAGTTCTTC. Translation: CASSAYNEQFF.